This T cell receptor (beta chain) originates from a study of CD8 T cells in Susac syndrome. Random hexamers were used to reverse transcribe an amount of about 0.45 to 1 ug RNA. Via MiXCR, TCRdb re-called the immunoSEQ multiplex PCR reads, giving one row per CDR3 protein. The table records 75,000 to 80,000 distinct CDR3 sequences, roughly 94% of them present only once. Study observations and caveats: CD8+ clonal expansion in Susac was maximal in TEMRA cells and in active patients.

For this clonotype: No antigen is known for it.

Germline CDR1 LNHDA, CDR2 SQIVND (reference sequence). Trimming removed 5 bases from V and 8 bases from J, with 15 bases in between. The CDR3 is 13 amino acids. The TCR comes from a human donor with Susac syndrome. Sequenced sample: CD8+ T cells from PBMCs. The rearrangement links TRBV19 to TRBJ1-1; D gene unclear. The CDR3, as DNA: TGTGCCAGTAGTTTAGGCGGCCGCTCCGAAGCTTTCTTT. Translated: CASSLGGRSEAFF.